These T cell receptor beta chains were read from a single sample in a study of CD8+ T cells in alopecia areata. Libraries were prepared by immunoSEQ multiplex PCR; TCRdb keeps only in-frame clonotypes and omits some of them. This table has about 190,000 clones, around three fifths appearing once. The specimen was CD4+ T cells sorted from blood, collected at week 49, from a patient treated with tofacitinib. These receptors were obtained from a human donor with alopecia areata. Each CDR3 is given with its conserved first and last residue. The D gene is left open where the match is weak. Expanded clones get a size class; other rows say once, few or many, or leave the size out.

d_call clone_size j_call v_call cdr3_aa cdr3_nt
- - TRBJ2-3 TRBV29-1 CSVSSASTDTQYF TGCAGCGTATCTAGCGCCAGCACAGATACGCAGTATTTT
TRBD2 - TRBJ2-1 TRBV4-1 CASSHPGRTSGGRNEQFF TGCGCCAGCAGCCACCCGGGGCGGACTAGCGGGGGCAGGAATGAGCAGTTCTTC
- once TRBJ1-2 TRBV4-3 CASSQDEQAGYYGYTF TGCGCCAGCAGCCAAGATGAACAAGCCGGATACTATGGCTACACCTTC
- many TRBJ1-1 TRBV11-2 CASSLAENTEAFF TGTGCCAGCAGCTTAGCCGAGAACACTGAAGCTTTCTTT
- few TRBJ1-5 TRBV5-6 CASSQGQQNQPQHF TGTGCCAGCAGCCAAGGACAGCAAAATCAGCCCCAGCATTTT
TRBD2 - TRBJ2-5 TRBV2 CASSSGTTKETQYF TGTGCCAGCAGTTCCGGGACTACCAAAGAGACCCAGTACTTC
- - TRBJ1-1 TRBV6-5 CASRKQEESTEAFF TGTGCCAGCAGAAAACAGGAAGAGAGCACTGAAGCTTTCTTT
TRBD1 - TRBJ1-2 TRBV29-1 CSVAGGGGYTF TGCAGCGTTGCAGGGGGCGGTGGCTACACCTTC
- - TRBJ1-2 TRBV4-1 CASSHEVPTGGYTF TGCGCCAGCAGCCATGAAGTCCCGACGGGTGGCTACACCTTC
- - TRBJ1-2 TRBV5-1 CASSLEGYGYTF TGCGCCAGCAGCTTGGAGGGCTATGGCTACACCTTC
- once TRBJ1-3 TRBV7-8 CASSLARGFTGNTIYF TGTGCCAGCAGCTTAGCCCGGGGATTCACTGGAAACACCATATATTTT
- - TRBJ2-2 TRBV29-1 CSVTTTSTGELFF TGCAGCGTAACGACGACGAGCACCGGGGAGCTGTTTTTT
- - TRBJ1-4 TRBV29-1 CSVVASLNEKLFF TGCAGCGTTGTGGCCAGTCTTAATGAAAAACTGTTTTTT
- - TRBJ2-6 TRBV9 CASSPITGANVLTF TGTGCCAGCAGCCCCATAACTGGGGCCAACGTCCTGACTTTC
TRBD1 - TRBJ1-6 TRBV2 CASTYLRGHNSPLHF TGTGCCAGCACTTACCTTAGGGGGCATAATTCACCCCTCCACTTT
- - TRBJ2-5 TRBV6-5 CASSYTGPGLQETQYF TGTGCCAGCAGTTACACCGGACCCGGACTTCAAGAGACCCAGTACTTC
TRBD1 - TRBJ2-6 TRBV5-1 CASSIGQAYRISGANVLTF TGCGCCAGCAGCATCGGACAGGCCTACCGTATCTCTGGGGCCAACGTCCTGACTTTC
TRBD2 few TRBJ2-7 TRBV29-1 CSVRKRGESYEQYF TGCAGCGTCAGAAAGCGGGGGGAGTCCTACGAGCAGTACTTC
TRBD1 - TRBJ1-2 TRBV29-1 CSARTGPSNGYTF TGCAGCGCTAGGACAGGTCCTTCAAATGGCTACACCTTC
TRBD1 once TRBJ1-2 TRBV18 CASSPKDRDGYTF TGTGCCAGCTCGCCTAAGGACAGGGATGGCTACACCTTC
- - TRBJ1-1 TRBV2 CASSEGGGNTEAFF TGTGCCAGCAGTGAAGGCGGAGGCAACACTGAAGCTTTCTTT
- few TRBJ2-6 TRBV6-5 CASSDRDPSVLTF TGTGCCAGCAGTGATAGGGACCCTAGTGTCCTGACTTTC
- - TRBJ1-6 TRBV6-5 CATTWSNNSPLHF TGTGCCACTACCTGGAGTAATAATTCACCCCTCCACTTT
- few TRBJ2-3 TRBV2 CASNPSEDTQYF TGTGCCAGCAATCCCTCGGAGGATACGCAGTATTTT
- - TRBJ1-6 TRBV7-2 CASSLARDNSPLHF TGTGCCAGCAGCTTAGCCAGAGATAATTCACCCCTCCACTTT
TRBD1 - TRBJ2-5 TRBV15 CATSGRDRVLETQYF TGTGCCACCAGCGGCCGGGACAGGGTTTTGGAGACCCAGTACTTC
- - TRBJ1-2 TRBV5-4 CASSSTGTYGYTF TGTGCCAGCAGCTCGACCGGGACCTATGGCTACACCTTC
- - TRBJ2-7 TRBV2 CASHRQVRYEQYF TGTGCCAGCCATCGACAGGTTCGGTACGAGCAGTACTTC
- - TRBJ1-1 TRBV4-3 CASSQEWARATEAFF TGCGCCAGCAGCCAAGAATGGGCCAGGGCTACTGAAGCTTTCTTT
TRBD1 - TRBJ2-2 TRBV7-3 CASRTGPTGELFF TGTGCCAGCCGGACAGGGCCCACCGGGGAGCTGTTTTTT
- - TRBJ2-7 TRBV2 CASSGSLYEQYF TGTGCCAGCAGTGGATCTCTCTACGAGCAGTACTTC
TRBD1 - TRBJ2-7 TRBV30 CAWSVLGTGINEQYF TGTGCCTGGAGTGTTCTGGGGACAGGGATAAACGAGCAGTACTTC
- few TRBJ2-2 TRBV4-3 CASSQGRTSGELFF TGCGCCAGCAGCCAAGGGAGAACATCCGGGGAGCTGTTTTTT
TRBD1 - TRBJ2-5 TRBV5-8 CASSADRAQSQYF TGTGCCAGCAGCGCGGACAGGGCCCAAAGCCAGTACTTC
- few TRBJ1-1 TRBV15 CATSSGQTNTEAFF TGTGCCACCAGCAGTGGACAGACGAACACTGAAGCTTTCTTT
- once TRBJ1-2 TRBV29-1 CSVEPQGSYGYTF TGCAGCGTTGAACCACAGGGTAGCTATGGCTACACCTTC
TRBD1 - TRBJ1-1 TRBV11-2 CASRPNGPDRANTEAFF TGTGCCAGCAGACCTAATGGGCCCGACAGGGCGAACACTGAAGCTTTCTTT
- few TRBJ2-7 TRBV5-1 CASSLAGLNNNEQYF TGCGCCAGCAGCTTGGCCGGTCTAAACAACAACGAGCAGTACTTC
TRBD1 - TRBJ1-2 TRBV30 CAWSVTEGAGYTF TGTGCCTGGAGTGTAACGGAGGGGGCTGGCTACACCTTC
- few TRBJ1-2 TRBV18 CASSPRGGPVEGYTF TGTGCCAGCTCACCACGCGGCGGACCGGTGGAAGGCTACACCTTC
- - TRBJ1-1 TRBV30 CAWNLGGFNTEAFF TGTGCCTGGAATCTGGGAGGGTTCAACACTGAAGCTTTCTTT
TRBD1 - TRBJ1-2 TRBV30 CAWSLQQGSGYTF TGTGCCTGGAGCCTCCAACAGGGGAGCGGCTACACCTTC
- - TRBJ1-1 TRBV25-1 CASSDYYPSEAFF TGTGCCAGCAGTGATTACTACCCGAGTGAAGCTTTCTTT
TRBD1 - TRBJ2-1 TRBV29-1 CSVDNSRGTGGLNEQFF TGCAGCGTTGATAATAGCCGCGGGACAGGGGGTCTCAATGAGCAGTTCTTC
TRBD1 - TRBJ1-1 TRBV29-1 CSVGGQQNTEAFF TGCAGCGTGGGGGGACAGCAGAACACTGAAGCTTTCTTT
TRBD2 - TRBJ2-2 TRBV2 CASSGLASNTGELFF TGTGCCAGCAGTGGACTAGCGTCGAACACCGGGGAGCTGTTTTTT
- - TRBJ1-5 TRBV29-1 CSVGDGRNQPQHF TGCAGCGTTGGTGACGGCAGAAATCAGCCCCAGCATTTT
TRBD2 - TRBJ2-5 TRBV4-3 CASSQEAFQRGSETQYF TGCGCCAGCAGCCAAGAGGCGTTCCAGCGGGGAAGCGAGACCCAGTACTTC
- - TRBJ1-5 TRBV18 CASSPYQGSQPQHF TGTGCCAGCTCACCGTATCAGGGTAGTCAGCCCCAGCATTTT
- - TRBJ1-5 TRBV15 CATSRTGTVNQPQHF TGTGCCACCAGCCGAACCGGGACGGTCAATCAGCCCCAGCATTTT
TRBD1 - TRBJ1-1 TRBV29-1 CSVWGDRGNTEAFF TGCAGCGTTTGGGGGGACAGGGGAAACACTGAAGCTTTCTTT
TRBD2 few TRBJ2-1 TRBV28 CASILAGNNEQFF TGTGCCAGCATTCTAGCGGGGAACAATGAGCAGTTCTTC
- - TRBJ2-5 TRBV15 CATSSLRPPETQYF TGTGCCACCAGTTCCCTCAGGCCACCCGAGACCCAGTACTTC
- - TRBJ2-2 TRBV4-3 CASSLGTGELFF TGCGCCAGCAGCCTGGGGACCGGGGAGCTGTTTTTT